This TCR beta chain was identified in a study of blood T cell repertoires in COVID-19. CDR1 LNHDA and CDR2 SQIVND come from the germline V gene (reference sequence). The CDR3 covers 12 residues. The V and J ends lost 5 bases and 8 bases respectively, with 10 bases between them. Produced via immunoSEQ multiplex PCR; TCRdb's table is partial and in-frame only. Of 220,000 or so clones in the sample, roughly nine tenths were seen once. This clone was picked up a small number of times. Followed over time, Seattle patients had been enrolled while infection was active. The source of this sequence is a woman in her forties or fifties with COVID-19, enrolled during active disease. The genes are TRBV19 and TRBJ2-1; unclear D gene. The sample consisted of peripheral blood. The CDR3 region is CASSPTGDEQFF. CDR3 coding DNA: TGTGCCAGTAGTCCGACGGGTGATGAGCAGTTCTTC.